Listed here are 32 T cell receptor beta chains from one sample, sequenced in a study of identifying expanded T cells in peripheral blood. This table comes from immunoSEQ multiplex PCR, and its TCRdb copy is limited to in-frame clones, with some not included. Counted here are 65,000 to 95,000 clones, around 84% occurring once; the ten biggest clones make up about 20%. Sample: blood. The receptors stem from a person aged 18 to 75 in good health.

This chain uses TRBV9 with TRBJ2-2; TRBD2 matches at 9 bases. The CDR3 length is 15 residues. V gave up 2 bases and J gave up 5 bases; unmatched junction bases: 4. The germline CDR1 and CDR2 sequences are SGDLS and YYNGEE. The CDR3 DNA reads TGTGCCAGCAGCGTGGGGACTAGCCCTACCGGGGAGCTGTTTTTT. Translating gives CASSVGTSPTGELFF.

V and J are TRBV4-1 and TRBJ1-5; D gene uncertain. Germline V gene lookup returns CDR1 MGHRA and CDR2 YSYEKL. V lost 0 bases and J 0 bases, leaving 9 bases between the germline ends. The CDR3 contains 16 residues. CDR3 protein: CASSQDPPYSNQPQHF. CDR3 coding DNA: TGCGCCAGCAGCCAAGATCCCCCTTATAGCAATCAGCCCCAGCATTTT.

The J gene is TRBJ2-1, the V gene TRBV6-4; D gene uncertain. Germline loops: CDR1 MRHNA, CDR2 SNTAGT. V was clipped by 4 bases and J by 6 bases, with 28 bases between them. The CDR3 spans 19 residues. CDR3 protein: CASSVSGFFGSPRPNEQFF. The DNA for the CDR3 is TGTGCCAGCAGTGTTTCTGGTTTTTTCGGCAGCCCAAGGCCCAATGAGCAGTTCTTC.

This clone was seen a single time. The chain recombines TRBV19 with TRBJ1-5; 7 nucleotides line up with TRBD1. Germline loops: CDR1 LNHDA, CDR2 SQIVND (reference sequence). The CDR3 consists of 15 residues. The junction had 4 bases not matched to a gene; V was cut back by 4 bases and J by 1 base. CDR3 region: CASSTTQGSNQPQHF. The CDR3 DNA follows: TGTGCCAGTAGTACCACACAGGGGAGCAATCAGCCCCAGCATTTT.

This chain links TRBV18 with TRBJ1-2; D remains unclear. V lost 0 bases and J 0 bases, leaving 8 bases between the germline ends. Looked up from germline, CDR1 is KGHSH and CDR2 is LQKENI. CDR3 length: 15 amino acids. CDR3 residues: CASSPPQGSNYGYTF. CDR3 sequence (DNA): TGTGCCAGCTCACCACCCCAAGGGTCTAACTATGGCTACACCTTC.

The chain combines TRBV10-3 with TRBJ2-7; possibly TRBD1 for D (5 bases). Germline CDR1 is ENHRY and CDR2 is SYGVKD. The germline V and J ends were trimmed by 2 bases and 7 bases, with 15 bases remaining between them. The CDR3 length is 14 residues. The CDR3 spells CAISERQGLREQYF. The DNA for the CDR3 is TGTGCCATCAGTGAGCGGCAGGGTCTGCGGGAGCAGTACTTC.

The chain is built from TRBV7-9 and TRBJ2-2; D not certain. CDR1 SEHNR and CDR2 FQNEAQ come from the germline V gene (reference sequence). The V end lost 4 bases, the J end lost 9 bases, and 15 bases lay between the germline ends. The CDR3 covers 14 residues. The DNA of the CDR3 is TGTGCCAGCAGCTCGACCTCAGAGACACGGGAGCTGTTTTTT. This gives the protein CASSSTSETRELFF.

The chain combines TRBV21-1 with TRBJ2-7; the table's D gene call, TRBD1, was not cross checked with the DNA. TRBV21-1 represents a pseudogene. The CDR3 loop spans 16 amino acids. The CDR3 DNA follows: TGTGCCAGCAGCAAAGCCCCAGGGGGCGGCTCCTACGAGCAGTACTTC. Translated, it gives CASSKAPGGGSYEQYF.

The chain recombines TRBV18 with TRBJ2-1; possible D gene TRBD1, 6 bases. Germline V gives CDR1 KGHSH, CDR2 LQKENI. Trimming cost V 3 bases and J 6 bases, with 9 bases left between them. This CDR3 comprises 13 residues. The CDR3 DNA reads TGTGCCAGCTCACCCTCGGACAGCAATGAGCAGTTCTTC. This codes for CASSPSDSNEQFF. The variable domain in full, with the rest retrieved from reference TRBV18 and TRBJ2-1, is NAGVMQNPRHLVRRRGQEARLRCSPMKGHSHVYWYRQLPEEGLKFMVYLQKENIIDESGMPKERFSAEFPKEGPSILRIQQVVRGDSAAYFCASSPSDSNEQFFGPGTRLTVL.

This clone was seen more than once but under ten times. The genes are TRBV10-2 and TRBJ2-7, with TRBD2 matching 11 bases. V was pared by 3 bases and J by 11 bases, with 6 bases of the junction left unmatched. Germline V gene sequence: CDR1 WSHSY, CDR2 SAAADI. CDR3 length equals 13 residues. CDR3 nucleotides: TGCGCCAGCAGTGAATTAGCGGGAGGGCCTAAGTACTTC. Residues: CASSELAGGPKYF.

The chain employs TRBV6-5 and TRBJ1-2; 7 nucleotides match TRBD1. The CDR3 sequence is 15 residues long. CDR1 is MNHEY, CDR2 SVGAGI, per germline. V was clipped by 5 bases and J by 3 bases; unmatched bases: 9. CDR3 coding DNA: TGTGCCAGCAGTAGGACAGGACCCAAAGACTATGGCTACACCTTC. It codes for CASSRTGPKDYGYTF.

J is TRBJ2-7 and V is TRBV5-1; D perhaps matches TRBD2 (5 bases). V shed 0 bases and J shed 3 bases, with 13 bases lying between them. CDR3 length equals 15 residues. Germline values: CDR1 SGHRS, CDR2 YFSETQ. Here the CDR3 reads CASSLDSPAGYEQYF. For the CDR3, the DNA is TGCGCCAGCAGCTTGGACAGTCCGGCGGGCTACGAGCAGTACTTC.

The chain has TRBV7-3 and TRBJ2-7; 7 bases fit TRBD2. The CDR3 has 14 amino acids. Germline CDR1 and CDR2: SGHTA and FQGTGA. J gave up 2 bases and V 2 bases, and 3 bases lay outside the gene matches. CDR3 in amino acids: CASSLGLGPYEQYF. Written as DNA, the CDR3 is TGTGCCAGCAGCTTAGGACTAGGACCCTACGAGCAGTACTTC.

The chain uses TRBV4-3 and TRBJ2-7; perhaps TRBD1 as D (5 bases). CDR3 length: 15 amino acids. In germline, CDR1 is LGHNA, CDR2 YSLEER. V gave up 1 base and J gave up 5 bases, with 15 bases separating them. The CDR3 region has the DNA TGCGCCAGCAGCCAAGTCTTTCCCACAGGCGACGAGCAGTACTTC. It encodes CASSQVFPTGDEQYF.

The chain carries TRBV5-5 and TRBJ2-7; 7 nucleotides match TRBD2. The CDR3 covers 16 residues. Germline lookup yields CDR1 SGHKS and CDR2 YYEKEE (reference sequence). Trimming removed 0 bases from V and 2 bases from J; junction bases left unmatched: 8. CDR3 region: CASSLASGTVTYEQYF. CDR3 nucleotides: TGTGCCAGCAGCTTGGCCAGCGGGACCGTTACCTACGAGCAGTACTTC. Full variable domain (remainder filled in from reference TRBV5-5 and TRBJ2-7): DAGVTQSPTHLIKTRGQQVTLRCSPISGHKSVSWYQQVLGQGPQFIFQYYEKEERGRGNFPDRFSARQFPNYSSELNVNALLLGDSALYLCASSLASGTVTYEQYFGPGTRLTVT.

The chain carries TRBV2 and TRBJ1-2; no definite D call. Trimming removed 6 bases at V and 8 bases at J, with 19 bases between. Germline V lookup: CDR1 SNHLY, CDR2 FYNNEI. The CDR3 contains 14 residues. The CDR3: CASSRTGNGVGYTF. CDR3 coding DNA: TGTGCCAGCAGCCGAACGGGGAACGGGGTAGGCTACACCTTC.

The J gene is TRBJ1-6, the V gene TRBV7-8; perhaps TRBD1 as D (6 bases). The germline V gene encodes CDR1 SGHVS and CDR2 FQNEAQ. The CDR3 is 15 amino acids. Trimming removed 4 bases at V and 7 bases at J, with 14 bases between. The CDR3 region has the DNA TGTGCCAGCAGCTGGGGGGGGGACACAAATTCACCCCTCCACTTT. Amino acid sequence: CASSWGGDTNSPLHF.

The chain combines TRBV5-1 with TRBJ1-1; a weak D match, TRBD1 (5 bases). Trimming removed 0 bases at V and 6 bases at J, with 9 bases between. This CDR3 comprises 13 residues. CDR1 and CDR2 from the germline V gene are SGHRS and YFSETQ. In nucleotides, the CDR3 is TGCGCCAGCAGCTTGGTTGTAGGGGCTGAAGCTTTCTTT. It codes for CASSLVVGAEAFF. Complete variable domain (other parts from reference TRBV5-1 and TRBJ1-1): KAGVTQTPRYLIKTRGQQVTLSCSPISGHRSVSWYQQTPGQGLQFLFEYFSETQRNKGNFPGRFSGRQFSNSRSEMNVSTLELGDSALYLCASSLVVGAEAFFGQGTRLTVV.

This clone came up once. This chain joins TRBV29-1 and TRBJ2-2, with no clear D. From germline, CDR1 is SQVTM and CDR2 ANQGSEA. The ends were cut back, 6 bases at V and 0 bases at J, with 11 bases in the middle. This CDR3 region has 14 residues. The CDR3 sequence: CSVLTPSNTGELFF. DNA for the CDR3: TGCAGCGTCCTGACACCCTCGAACACCGGGGAGCTGTTTTTT.

The chain combines TRBV21-1 with TRBJ1-2. TRBV21-1 is a pseudogene. The CDR3 totals 19 residues. CDR3 sequence: CASSKELEGDSRSNYGYTF. Here the CDR3 DNA reads TGTGCCAGCAGCAAGGAGTTGGAGGGGGACTCTAGGTCTAACTATGGCTACACCTTC.

The V call is TRBV5-1, the J call TRBJ1-1; 7 nucleotides align to TRBD1. V was pared by 3 bases and J by 5 bases, with 10 bases of the junction left unmatched. CDR1 is SGHRS, CDR2 YFSETQ, per germline. CDR3 length: 15 residues. The CDR3 coding sequence is TGCGCCAGCAGCTCCAGACAGGGAAGCGGGACTGAAGCTTTCTTT. Encoded protein: CASSSRQGSGTEAFF.

This clone was seen once. V and J are TRBV28 and TRBJ2-3; weak D call: TRBD2 (6 bases). The CDR3 totals 14 residues. Germline V gene data show CDR1 as MDHEN and CDR2 as SYDVKM. V lost 6 bases and J 4 bases, leaving 14 bases between the germline ends. CDR3 sequence: CASSGIRDSDTQYF. The CDR3 DNA sequence: TGTGCCAGCAGCGGAATCCGGGACTCAGATACGCAGTATTTT.

J is TRBJ2-1 and V is TRBV4-2; D call uncertain. Looked up from germline, CDR1 is LGHNA and CDR2 is YNFKEQ. V dropped 0 bases and J dropped 7 bases, with 13 bases sitting between them. The CDR3 runs to 15 residues. The CDR3 DNA reads TGTGCCAGCAGCCAAGATCCTCTAATGGGGAATGAGCAGTTCTTC. Protein: CASSQDPLMGNEQFF.

This chain connects TRBV18 to TRBJ1-1, with D possibly TRBD1 on 5 matching bases. The CDR3 extends over 13 amino acids. Germline lookup yields CDR1 KGHSH and CDR2 LQKENI. Trimming shortened V by 6 bases and J by 2 bases, and 10 bases separated the two germline ends. CDR3: CASSPQGNTEAFF. The CDR3 DNA follows: TGTGCCAGCTCTCCGCAGGGAAACACTGAAGCTTTCTTT.

The chain joins TRBV4-3 to TRBJ2-1, with TRBD2 identical over 10 bases. With V trimmed by 4 bases and J by 2 bases, 5 bases remained unmatched. CDR3 length: 16 amino acids. Germline loops: CDR1 LGHNA, CDR2 YSLEER. The CDR3 sequence is CASSPTAGGAYNEQFF. DNA for the CDR3: TGCGCCAGCAGCCCTACAGCGGGAGGGGCCTACAATGAGCAGTTCTTC.

This clone was counted a single time. V is TRBV27 and J is TRBJ2-7, with D unclear. This CDR3 has 15 residues. CDR1 and CDR2 (germline): MNHEY, SMNVEV (reference sequence). V lost 5 bases to trimming and J lost 2 bases, with 16 bases between them. CDR3 protein: CASSLHGPPPYEQYF. The CDR3 coding sequence is TGTGCCAGCAGTCTTCACGGACCCCCACCCTACGAGCAGTACTTC.

The CDR3 loop is CASTISPTGDVYNEQFF. The CDR3 DNA is TGCGCCAGCACCATATCCCCGACAGGGGACGTATACAATGAGCAGTTCTTC. The chain has TRBV4-3 and TRBJ2-1, with TRBD1 matching over 8 bases. The CDR3 contains 17 residues. The germline V gene has CDR1 LGHNA and CDR2 YSLEER. Trimming at V came to 7 bases and at J to 4 bases, leaving 15 bases not matched to a gene.

This chain connects TRBV28 to TRBJ2-6; 10 positions match TRBD1. CDR3 length equals 19 residues. With V trimmed by 5 bases and J by 0 bases, 10 bases remained unmatched. The germline CDR1 and CDR2 sequences are MDHEN and SYDVKM. Here the CDR3 reads CASSLPPGQGTSGANVLTF. The CDR3 bases are TGTGCCAGCAGTCTCCCACCGGGACAGGGGACCTCTGGGGCCAACGTCCTGACTTTC. Complete variable domain (other parts from reference TRBV28 and TRBJ2-6): DVKVTQSSRYLVKRTGEKVFLECVQDMDHENMFWYRQDPGLGLRLIYFSYDVKMKEKGDIPEGYSVSREKKERFSLILESASTNQTSMYLCASSLPPGQGTSGANVLTFGAGSRLTVL.

The chain carries TRBV5-8 and TRBJ2-2; D gene ambiguous. The CDR3 is 15 amino acids. V dropped 1 base and J dropped 6 bases, with 13 bases sitting between them. From germline, CDR1 is SGHTS and CDR2 YDEGEE. The CDR3 spells CASSLNQNVAGELFF. Here the CDR3 DNA reads TGTGCCAGCAGCTTGAACCAGAATGTGGCCGGGGAGCTGTTTTTT.

V usage is TRBV28 and J usage is TRBJ1-1; TRBD1 matches 11 bases. The CDR3 loop spans 14 amino acids. V shed 10 bases, J shed 7 bases, and the junction held 11 bases outside the gene matches. Germline CDR1 MDHEN, CDR2 SYDVKM. The DNA of the CDR3 is TGTGCCACAGTGGACAGGGGGCGCGACAATGAAGCTTTCTTT. Encoded protein: CATVDRGRDNEAFF.

CDR3 in amino acids: CASSPRTGNTGELFF. Written as DNA, the CDR3 is TGTGCCAGCAGCCCCCGGACTGGGAACACCGGGGAGCTGTTTTTT. The chain has TRBV11-3 and TRBJ2-2; TRBD2 is a possible D gene (5 bases). Trimming cost V 5 bases and J 1 base, with 11 bases left between them. Germline V gene lookup returns CDR1 SGHNT and CDR2 YENEEA. The CDR3 loop spans 15 amino acids.

This clone was counted between two and nine times. The chain joins TRBV10-3 to TRBJ2-3, with TRBD1 as a possible D gene (6 bases). The ends were cut back, 4 bases at V and 2 bases at J, with 16 bases in the middle. Per the germline V gene, CDR1 is ENHRY and CDR2 is SYGVKD. There are 16 residues in the CDR3. The CDR3, as DNA: TGTGCCATCAGTGTAGGGGGTAATGGATTCACAGATACGCAGTATTTT. Translation gives CAISVGGNGFTDTQYF.